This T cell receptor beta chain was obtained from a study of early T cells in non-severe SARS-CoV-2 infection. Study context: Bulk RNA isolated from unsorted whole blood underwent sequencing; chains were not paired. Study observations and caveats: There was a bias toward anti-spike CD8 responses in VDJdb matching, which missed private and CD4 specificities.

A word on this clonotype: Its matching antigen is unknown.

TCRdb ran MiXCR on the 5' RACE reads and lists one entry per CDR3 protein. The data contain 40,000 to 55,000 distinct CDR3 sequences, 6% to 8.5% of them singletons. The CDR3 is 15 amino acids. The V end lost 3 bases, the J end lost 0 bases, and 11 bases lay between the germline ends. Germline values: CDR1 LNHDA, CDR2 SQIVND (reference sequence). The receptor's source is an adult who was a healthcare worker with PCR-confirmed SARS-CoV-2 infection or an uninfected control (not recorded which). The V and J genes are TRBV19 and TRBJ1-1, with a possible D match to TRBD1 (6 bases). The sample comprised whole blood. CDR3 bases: TGTGCCAGTAGTATTCCAGGGGTCATGAACACTGAAGCTTTCTTT. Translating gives CASSIPGVMNTEAFF.